This entry lists 28 T cell receptor beta chains sequenced from one sample in a study of T cell repertoires in cytomegalovirus infection. TCRdb processed the reads anew with MiXCR; each CDR3 protein has one entry. The table has about 490,000 distinct CDR3 sequences, 16% seen once; the top ten hold 20% to 30%. Sequenced material: CD8+ T cells from PBMCs. These receptors were obtained from a human donor in good health (CMV status not recorded). Some clones in this sample may be carry-over from other donors' samples.

This clonotype occurred many times. V is TRBV7-3 and J is TRBJ2-3; 10 nucleotides line up with TRBD2. V lost 5 bases, J lost 9 bases, and 8 bases stayed unmatched. CDR1 and CDR2 from the germline V gene are SGHTA and FQGTGA. This CDR3 region has 14 residues. In nucleotides, the CDR3 is TGTGCCAGCAGCCTTAGCGGGGGGTCCGACACGCAGTATTTT. Amino acids: CASSLSGGSDTQYF.

This clonotype was counted only a few times. V usage is TRBV9 and J usage is TRBJ1-1; D is uncertain. The length of the CDR3 is 13 residues. Germline V gene sequence: CDR1 SGDLS, CDR2 YYNGEE. Trimming shortened V by 4 bases and J by 1 base, and 8 bases separated the two germline ends. CDR3 sequence: CASSSYGNTEAFF. CDR3 DNA sequence: TGTGCCAGCAGCTCCTATGGGAACACTGAAGCTTTCTTT.

There are many counts of this clonotype. V is TRBV5-4 and J is TRBJ2-7; TRBD2 might be the D (6 bases). The V and J ends lost 5 bases and 7 bases respectively, with 19 bases between them. The CDR3 runs 14 residues. CDR1 SGHNT and CDR2 YYREEE come from the germline V gene (reference sequence). This chain's CDR3 is CASSGEEGSGEQYF. CDR3 coding DNA: TGTGCCAGCAGTGGCGAGGAGGGCTCAGGGGAGCAGTACTTC.

This clonotype has just a few counts. The chain recombines TRBV5-4 with TRBJ1-6; weak D call: TRBD1 (5 bases). Germline V gene sequence: CDR1 SGHNT, CDR2 YYREEE (reference sequence). V was trimmed by 0 bases and J by 11 bases, leaving 6 bases between them. The CDR3 has 12 residues. Here the CDR3 reads CASSLGGAPLHF. CDR3 nucleotide sequence: TGTGCCAGCAGCTTGGGGGGGGCACCCCTCCACTTT. The full variable domain, its missing parts supplied by reference TRBV5-4 and TRBJ1-6, is ETGVTQSPTHLIKTRGQQVTLRCSSQSGHNTVSWYQQALGQGPQFIFQYYREEENGRGNFPPRFSGLQFPNYSSELNVNALELDDSALYLCASSLGGAPLHFGNGTRLTVT.

This clonotype was seen at least ten times. The chain has TRBV4-1 and TRBJ2-7; D perhaps matches TRBD1 (6 bases). Trimming took off 4 bases at V and 6 bases at J, with 19 bases between the two ends. Per germline, CDR1 MGHRA and CDR2 YSYEKL. The CDR3 has 15 residues. In DNA form, the CDR3 reads TGCGCCAGCAGCCGCATTGGGACAAGGTCTCGCGAGCAGTACTTC. The encoded protein is CASSRIGTRSREQYF.

In this sample, this clonotype turned up a few times. The chain carries TRBV29-1 and TRBJ1-5; 7 bases match TRBD1. The CDR3 has 14 amino acids. The V segment lost 6 bases and the J segment 4 bases; nucleotides outside the gene matches: 9. Germline V gene lookup returns CDR1 SQVTM and CDR2 ANQGSEA. CDR3: CSVDTGTVNQPQHF. For the CDR3, the DNA is TGCAGCGTCGATACCGGGACAGTAAATCAGCCCCAGCATTTT. Using reference TRBV29-1 and TRBJ1-5 for the parts outside the CDR3, the full variable domain is SAVISQKPSRDICQRGTSLTIQCQVDSQVTMMFWYRQQPGQSLTLIATANQGSEATYESGFVIDKFPISRPNLTFSTLTVSNMSPEDSSIYLCSVDTGTVNQPQHFGDGTRLSIL.

The V and J genes are TRBV28 and TRBJ2-3; D is ambiguous. Germline CDR1 is MDHEN and CDR2 is SYDVKM. V was clipped by 3 bases and J by 13 bases, with 11 bases between them. This CDR3 is 11 amino acids long. CDR3 DNA sequence: TGTGCCAGCAGTTTGAGTGGTATGAAGTATTTT. It specifies CASSLSGMKYF.

This clonotype was counted a few times. J is TRBJ1-1 and V is TRBV28; 9 bases fit TRBD1. The CDR3 runs to 14 residues. Trimming removed 6 bases from V and 7 bases from J; junction bases left unmatched: 9. CDR1 and CDR2 from the germline V gene are MDHEN and SYDVKM. As DNA, the CDR3 is TGTGCCAGCAGCTCGGGACAGGGTAGTGATGAAGCTTTCTTT. It translates to CASSSGQGSDEAFF.

This clonotype was recorded at least ten times. The chain employs TRBV6-1 and TRBJ1-5, with D possibly TRBD1 on 5 matching bases. The CDR3 covers 15 residues. The V gene lost 4 bases and the J gene lost 0 bases, with 10 bases spanning the gap. Germline CDR1 and CDR2: MNHNS and SASEGT. The CDR3 bases are TGTGCCAGCAGTGCAGGGTTCCTTAGCAATCAGCCCCAGCATTTT. Residues: CASSAGFLSNQPQHF.

The V gene is TRBV27, the J gene TRBJ2-7; 8 nucleotides agree with TRBD2. This CDR3 spans 14 amino acids. Germline V gene lookup returns CDR1 MNHEY and CDR2 SMNVEV (reference sequence). V lost 0 bases to trimming and J lost 7 bases; unmatched junction nucleotides: 5. CDR3 sequence: CASSLSGTRSEQYF. The CDR3 region has the DNA TGTGCCAGCAGTTTATCAGGGACTAGAAGTGAGCAGTACTTC.

This clonotype was observed many times. The chain has TRBV4-1 and TRBJ1-4; no clear D gene. Germline V gene sequence: CDR1 MGHRA, CDR2 YSYEKL. Trimming cost V 2 bases and J 2 bases, with 18 bases left between them. CDR3 length: 18 residues. The CDR3 loop reads CASSQRARLLGTNEKLFF. The CDR3 nucleotides are TGCGCCAGCAGCCAACGAGCGCGACTTCTGGGGACTAATGAAAAACTGTTTTTT.

The sample holds a few counts of this clonotype. The V call is TRBV5-8, the J call TRBJ1-4, with unresolved D. CDR3 length: 18 amino acids. Trimming left V 3 bases short and J 0 bases short, with 18 bases between. Germline V CDR1 and CDR2: SGHTS, YDEGEE. The CDR3, as DNA: TGTGCCAGCAGCTCGACAAGTCTAATGATGGCAACTAATGAAAAACTGTTTTTT. Translating it yields CASSSTSLMMATNEKLFF.

This clonotype was seen ten or more times. This chain uses TRBV11-1 with TRBJ2-3; tentative D call: TRBD2 (5 bases). CDR1 SGHAT and CDR2 FQDESV come from the germline V gene (reference sequence). The CDR3 runs 11 residues. V was shortened by 9 bases and J by 8 bases, with 12 bases between the two germline ends. The CDR3 nucleotides read TGTGCCAGTTACGCTGCGGGTACGCAGTATTTT. Translation: CASYAAGTQYF. Using reference TRBV11-1 and TRBJ2-3 for the parts outside the CDR3, the full variable domain is EAEVAQSPRYKITEKSQAVAFWCDPISGHATLYWYRQILGQGPELLVQFQDESVVDDSQLPKDRFSAERLKGVDSTLKIQPAELGDSAMYLCASYAAGTQYFGPGTRLTVL.

The rearrangement links TRBV5-1 to TRBJ1-5; TRBD1 matches at 7 bases. Germline V gene data show CDR1 as SGHRS and CDR2 as YFSETQ. Trimming removed 4 bases from V and 4 bases from J; junction bases left unmatched: 8. The CDR3 contains 15 residues. The CDR3 bases are TGCGCCAGCAGCCCCGGACAGGTGCCTAATCAGCCCCAGCATTTT. Protein product: CASSPGQVPNQPQHF.

This clonotype occurred many times. V gene TRBV28 combines with J gene TRBJ2-1; TRBD2 agrees at 7 bases. The J segment lost 5 bases and the V segment lost 4 bases, leaving 8 bases of the junction unmatched. Germline assignment: CDR1 MDHEN and CDR2 SYDVKM. This CDR3 is 15 amino acids long. CDR3 loop: CASSSRTRIDNEQFF. The CDR3, as DNA: TGTGCCAGCAGTTCCCGGACTAGAATTGACAATGAGCAGTTCTTC.

This chain joins TRBV5-6 and TRBJ1-5; no definite D call. V lost 3 bases, J lost 2 bases, and 12 bases lay in between. The CDR3 extends over 15 amino acids. Germline CDR1 reads SGHDT; CDR2 reads YYEEEE. CDR3 coding DNA: TGTGCCAGCAGCTCGGACGGGCTCGGCAATCAGCCCCAGCATTTT. It is translated as CASSSDGLGNQPQHF.

This clonotype occurred many times. CDR3 bases: TGTGCCAGCAGCCTCCCCGCCTACAATGAGCAGTTCTTC. Its translation: CASSLPAYNEQFF. The gene calls are TRBV7-9 and TRBJ2-1; D is ambiguous. CDR1 is SEHNR and CDR2 is FQNEAQ in the germline V gene (reference sequence). With 5 bases removed from V and 2 bases from J, the gap between germline ends came to 7 bases. This CDR3 spans 13 amino acids.

The sample holds many counts of this clonotype. V usage is TRBV7-3 and J usage is TRBJ2-1; D unresolved. Trimming shortened V by 5 bases and J by 8 bases, and 13 bases separated the two germline ends. The CDR3 consists of 13 residues. Germline V gene sequence: CDR1 SGHTA, CDR2 FQGTGA. The CDR3 reads CASSPSGLDEQFF. CDR3 nucleotide sequence: TGTGCCAGCAGCCCCTCAGGATTAGATGAGCAGTTCTTC.

J is TRBJ1-5 and V is TRBV2; D is uncertain. CDR1 SNHLY and CDR2 FYNNEI come from the germline V gene. This CDR3 contains 15 residues. V was shortened by 6 bases and J by 1 base, with 13 bases between the two germline ends. In nucleotides, the CDR3 is TGTGCCAGCAGATCCAGGTCCGGGAGCAATCAGCCCCAGCATTTT. Protein: CASRSRSGSNQPQHF.

V is TRBV9 and J is TRBJ1-3, with D uncertain. The CDR3 consists of 16 residues. Germline assignment: CDR1 SGDLS and CDR2 YYNGEE. Trimming shortened V by 0 bases and J by 0 bases, and 10 bases separated the two germline ends. CDR3 sequence (DNA): TGTGCCAGCAGCGTAGACGCAGGAAGCTCTGGAAACACCATATATTTT. Protein sequence: CASSVDAGSSGNTIYF.

For this clonotype: A much larger clone lies a single base off, so this may be a read error. It is likely a read error, because the conserved phenylalanine at the end of the CDR3 is missing. The V gene is TRBV6-5, the J gene TRBJ2-1; no clear D gene. CDR1 is MNHEY, CDR2 SVGAGI, per germline. The CDR3 extends over 14 amino acids. Trimming took off 2 bases at V and 0 bases at J, with 5 bases between the two ends. CDR3 bases: TGTGCCAGCAGTTACACGAGCTCCTACAATGAGCAGTTCTAC. Translating it yields CASSYTSSYNEQFY.

The V call is TRBV27, the J call TRBJ2-3, with D unresolved. Trimming took off 2 bases at V and 6 bases at J, with 9 bases between the two ends. The V gene's germline CDR1 is MNHEY and CDR2 SMNVEV (reference sequence). The CDR3 is made up of 13 amino acids. The CDR3 protein is CASSLANLDTQYF. The CDR3 DNA is TGTGCCAGCAGTTTAGCAAATCTCGATACGCAGTATTTT.

The V call is TRBV2, the J call TRBJ1-1; D gene unclear. Trimming left V 7 bases short and J 3 bases short, with 3 bases between. The germline CDR1 and CDR2 sequences are SNHLY and FYNNEI. This CDR3 is built from 10 residues. Here the CDR3 DNA reads TGTGCCAGCACCGACACTGAAGCTTTCTTT. Amino acid sequence: CASTDTEAFF.

The table lists this clonotype with many counts. J is TRBJ2-4 and V is TRBV6-1; perhaps D is TRBD1 or TRBD2 (5 bases each). Germline loops: CDR1 MNHNS, CDR2 SASEGT. The CDR3 contains 14 residues. Trimming took 4 bases from V and 5 from J, leaving 12 bases between them. The DNA for the CDR3 is TGTGCCAGCAGTGGGAGGCAAGGGGAAAACATTCAGTACTTC. The encoded protein is CASSGRQGENIQYF.

Ten or more counts support this clonotype. The gene calls are TRBV7-9 and TRBJ2-7, with 11 bases fitting TRBD2. V lost 0 bases, J lost 3 bases, and 1 base stayed unmatched. The CDR3 extends over 15 amino acids. CDR1 is SEHNR, CDR2 FQNEAQ, per germline (reference sequence). CDR3 amino acids: CASSLAGTSGYEQYF. The CDR3 DNA reads TGTGCCAGCAGCTTAGCCGGGACTAGCGGCTACGAGCAGTACTTC.

There are a few counts of this clonotype. CDR3 loop: CASSFSLAGGTDTQYF. In DNA, the CDR3 is TGTGCCAGCAGTTTTTCCCTAGCGGGAGGCACAGATACGCAGTATTTT. This chain joins TRBV12-3 or TRBV12-4 and TRBJ2-3; 10 positions match TRBD2. V shed 3 bases and J 1 base; nucleotides not matched to a gene: 4. This CDR3 spans 16 amino acids.

This clonotype was counted many times. V usage is TRBV4-2 and J usage is TRBJ1-5; D is uncertain. The CDR3 contains 12 residues. V lost 3 bases, J lost 3 bases, and 3 bases lay in between. CDR1 LGHNA and CDR2 YNFKEQ come from the germline V gene. In DNA form, the CDR3 reads TGTGCCAGCAGCCATCTCAATCAGCCCCAGCATTTT. Translated, it gives CASSHLNQPQHF.

This clonotype came up many times. The chain couples TRBV7-2 to TRBJ1-2, with D possibly TRBD1 on 5 matching bases. Germline V gene sequence: CDR1 SGHTA, CDR2 FQGNSA. This CDR3 is 16 amino acids long. Trimming stripped 1 base from V and 2 bases from J, with 14 bases between. The CDR3 sequence: CASSLVPGTDNYGYTF. Here the CDR3 DNA reads TGTGCCAGCAGCTTAGTTCCCGGGACCGACAACTATGGCTACACCTTC.